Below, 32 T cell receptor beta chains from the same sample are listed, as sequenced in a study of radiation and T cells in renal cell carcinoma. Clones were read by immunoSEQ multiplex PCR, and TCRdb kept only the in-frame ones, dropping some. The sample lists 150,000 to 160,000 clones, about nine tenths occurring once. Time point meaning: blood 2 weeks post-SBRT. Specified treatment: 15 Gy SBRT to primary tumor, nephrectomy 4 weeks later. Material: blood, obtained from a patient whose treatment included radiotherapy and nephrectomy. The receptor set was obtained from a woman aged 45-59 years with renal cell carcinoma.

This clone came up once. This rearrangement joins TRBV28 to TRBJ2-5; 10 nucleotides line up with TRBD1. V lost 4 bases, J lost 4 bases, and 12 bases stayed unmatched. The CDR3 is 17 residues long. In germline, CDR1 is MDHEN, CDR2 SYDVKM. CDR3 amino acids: CASSSPPAGQGRETQYF. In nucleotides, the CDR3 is TGTGCCAGCAGTTCCCCTCCCGCGGGACAGGGGAGAGAGACCCAGTACTTC.

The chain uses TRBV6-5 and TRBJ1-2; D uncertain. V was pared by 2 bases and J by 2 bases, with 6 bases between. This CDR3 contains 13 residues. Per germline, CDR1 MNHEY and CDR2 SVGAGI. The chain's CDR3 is CASSYARNYGYTF. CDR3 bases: TGTGCCAGCAGTTACGCCAGAAACTATGGCTACACCTTC.

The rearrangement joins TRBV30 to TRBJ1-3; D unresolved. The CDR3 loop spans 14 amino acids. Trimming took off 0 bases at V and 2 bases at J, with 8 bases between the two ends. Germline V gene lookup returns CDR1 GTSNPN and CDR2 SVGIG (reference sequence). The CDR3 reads CAWSVVKAGNTIYF. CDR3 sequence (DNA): TGTGCCTGGAGTGTGGTAAAGGCTGGAAACACCATATATTTT.

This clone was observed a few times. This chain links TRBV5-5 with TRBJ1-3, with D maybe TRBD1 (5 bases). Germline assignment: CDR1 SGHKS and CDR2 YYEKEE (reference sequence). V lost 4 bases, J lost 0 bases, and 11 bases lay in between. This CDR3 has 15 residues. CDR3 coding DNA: TGTGCCAGCAGCAGCAGGGAAAACTCTGGAAACACCATATATTTT. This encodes CASSSRENSGNTIYF.

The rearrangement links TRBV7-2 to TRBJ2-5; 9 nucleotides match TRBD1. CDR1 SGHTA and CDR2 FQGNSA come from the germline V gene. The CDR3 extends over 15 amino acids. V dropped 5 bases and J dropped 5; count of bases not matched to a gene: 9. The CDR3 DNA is TGTGCCAGCAGCCCGCGACAGGGGGGAGGCGAGACCCAGTACTTC. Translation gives CASSPRQGGGETQYF.

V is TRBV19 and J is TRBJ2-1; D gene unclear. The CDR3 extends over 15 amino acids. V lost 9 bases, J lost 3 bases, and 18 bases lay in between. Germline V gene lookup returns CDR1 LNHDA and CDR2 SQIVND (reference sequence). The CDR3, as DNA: TGTGCCAGCCAGACCTCGCGGCAGATCTACAATGAGCAGTTCTTC. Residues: CASQTSRQIYNEQFF.

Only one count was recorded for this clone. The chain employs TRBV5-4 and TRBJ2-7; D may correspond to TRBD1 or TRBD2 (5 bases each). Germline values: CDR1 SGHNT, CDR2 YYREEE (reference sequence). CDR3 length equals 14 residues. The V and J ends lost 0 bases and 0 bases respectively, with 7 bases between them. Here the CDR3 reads CASSLAGGSYEQYF. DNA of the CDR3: TGTGCCAGCAGCTTGGCTGGGGGCTCCTACGAGCAGTACTTC.

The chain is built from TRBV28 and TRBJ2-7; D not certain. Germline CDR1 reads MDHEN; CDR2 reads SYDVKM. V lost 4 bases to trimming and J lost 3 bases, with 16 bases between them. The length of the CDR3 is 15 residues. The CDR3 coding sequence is TGTGCCAGCAGTTACCCCTCTCGAGCCCGCTACGAGCAGTACTTC. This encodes CASSYPSRARYEQYF.

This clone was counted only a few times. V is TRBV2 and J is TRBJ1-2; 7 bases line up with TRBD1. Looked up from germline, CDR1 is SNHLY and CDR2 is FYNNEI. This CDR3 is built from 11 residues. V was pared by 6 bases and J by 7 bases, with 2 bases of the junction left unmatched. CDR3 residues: CASRGTAGYTF. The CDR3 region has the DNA TGTGCCAGCAGAGGGACAGCTGGCTACACCTTC.

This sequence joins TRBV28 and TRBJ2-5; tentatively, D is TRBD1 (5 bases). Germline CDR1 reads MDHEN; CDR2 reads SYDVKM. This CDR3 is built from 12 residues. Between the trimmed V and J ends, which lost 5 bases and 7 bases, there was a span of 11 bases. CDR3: CASSDSLGTQYF. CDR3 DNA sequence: TGTGCCAGCAGTGACAGCCTTGGGACCCAGTACTTC.

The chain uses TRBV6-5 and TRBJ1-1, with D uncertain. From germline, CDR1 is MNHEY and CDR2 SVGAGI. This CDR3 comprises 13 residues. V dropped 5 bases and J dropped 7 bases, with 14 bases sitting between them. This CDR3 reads CASSPEGVGEAFF. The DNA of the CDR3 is TGTGCCAGCAGTCCTGAGGGTGTTGGTGAAGCTTTCTTT.

CDR3 DNA sequence: TGTGCCAGCAGCTTAGCGGGACTAGCGGTCCCAGGGGTGGGCGAGCAGTACTTC. Translating gives CASSLAGLAVPGVGEQYF. The rearrangement joins TRBV7-2 to TRBJ2-7; the match to TRBD2 covers 11 bases. This CDR3 region has 18 residues. Germline V lookup: CDR1 SGHTA, CDR2 FQGNSA. The V and J ends lost 0 bases and 6 bases, in that order; junction bases with no gene match: 13.

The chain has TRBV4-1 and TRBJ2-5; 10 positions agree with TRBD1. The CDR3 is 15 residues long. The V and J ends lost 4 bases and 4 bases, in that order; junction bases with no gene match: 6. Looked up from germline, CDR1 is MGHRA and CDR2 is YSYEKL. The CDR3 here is CASSLGQGGPETQYF. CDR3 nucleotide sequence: TGCGCCAGCAGCCTCGGACAGGGGGGCCCAGAGACCCAGTACTTC.

CDR3 in amino acids: CSVGSGYPLDGYTF. CDR3 in DNA: TGCAGCGTTGGATCAGGGTATCCCCTGGATGGCTACACCTTC. The V gene is TRBV29-1, the J gene TRBJ1-2; possible D gene TRBD1, 5 bases. V dropped 4 bases and J dropped 6 bases, with 18 bases sitting between them. The CDR3 consists of 14 residues. Germline V gives CDR1 SQVTM, CDR2 ANQGSEA.

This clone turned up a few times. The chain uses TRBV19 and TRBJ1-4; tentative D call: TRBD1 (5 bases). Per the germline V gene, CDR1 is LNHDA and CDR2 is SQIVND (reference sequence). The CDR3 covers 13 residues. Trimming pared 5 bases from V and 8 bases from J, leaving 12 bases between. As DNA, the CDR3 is TGTGCCAGTAGTTTACAGGCGGGGGAAAAACTGTTTTTT. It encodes CASSLQAGEKLFF.

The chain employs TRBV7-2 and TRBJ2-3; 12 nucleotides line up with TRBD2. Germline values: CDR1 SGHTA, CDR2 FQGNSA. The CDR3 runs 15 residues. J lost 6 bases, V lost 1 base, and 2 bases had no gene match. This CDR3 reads CASSLDLAGGDTQYF. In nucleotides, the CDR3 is TGTGCCAGCAGCTTAGACCTAGCGGGGGGGGATACGCAGTATTTT.

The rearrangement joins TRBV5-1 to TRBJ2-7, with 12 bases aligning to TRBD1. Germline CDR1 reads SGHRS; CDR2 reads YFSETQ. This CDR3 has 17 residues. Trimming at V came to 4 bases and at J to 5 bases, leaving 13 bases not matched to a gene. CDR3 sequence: CASSGFTSGTGGNEQYF. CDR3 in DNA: TGCGCCAGCAGCGGTTTTACTTCCGGGACAGGGGGCAACGAGCAGTACTTC.

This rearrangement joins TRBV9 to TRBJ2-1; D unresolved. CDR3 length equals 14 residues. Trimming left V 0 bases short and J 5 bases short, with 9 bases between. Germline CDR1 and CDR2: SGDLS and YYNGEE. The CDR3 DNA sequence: TGTGCCAGCAGCGTAGAGGGTTACGACAATGAGCAGTTCTTC. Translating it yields CASSVEGYDNEQFF. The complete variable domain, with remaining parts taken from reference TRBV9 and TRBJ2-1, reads DSGVTQTPKHLITATGQRVTLRCSPRSGDLSVYWYQQSLDQGLQFLIQYYNGEERAKGNILERFSAQQFPDLHSELNLSSLELGDSALYFCASSVEGYDNEQFFGPGTRLTVL.

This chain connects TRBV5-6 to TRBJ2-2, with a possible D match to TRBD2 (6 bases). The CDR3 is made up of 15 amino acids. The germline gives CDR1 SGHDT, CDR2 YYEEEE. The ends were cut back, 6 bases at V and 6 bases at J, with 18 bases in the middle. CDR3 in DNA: TGTGCCAGCACCCGGGACTTCGGGTCATCCGGGGAGCTGTTTTTT. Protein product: CASTRDFGSSGELFF.

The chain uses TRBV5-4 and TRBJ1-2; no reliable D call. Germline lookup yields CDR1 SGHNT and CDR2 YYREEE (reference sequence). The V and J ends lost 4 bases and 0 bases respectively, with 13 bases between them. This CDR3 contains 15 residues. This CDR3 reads CASSENTGANYGYTF. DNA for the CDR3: TGTGCCAGCAGCGAGAACACGGGAGCTAACTATGGCTACACCTTC.

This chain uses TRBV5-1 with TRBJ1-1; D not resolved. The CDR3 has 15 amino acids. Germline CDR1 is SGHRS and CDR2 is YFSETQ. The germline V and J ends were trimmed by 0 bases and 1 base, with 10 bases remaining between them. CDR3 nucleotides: TGCGCCAGCAGCTTGGTCAGCGCAGCGAACACTGAAGCTTTCTTT. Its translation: CASSLVSAANTEAFF.

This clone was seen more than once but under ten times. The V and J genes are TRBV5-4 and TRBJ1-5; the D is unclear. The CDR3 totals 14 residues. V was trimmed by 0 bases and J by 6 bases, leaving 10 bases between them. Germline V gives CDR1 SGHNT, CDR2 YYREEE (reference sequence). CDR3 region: CASSLEGNSQPQHF. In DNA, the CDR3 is TGTGCCAGCAGCTTGGAAGGAAACAGTCAGCCCCAGCATTTT.

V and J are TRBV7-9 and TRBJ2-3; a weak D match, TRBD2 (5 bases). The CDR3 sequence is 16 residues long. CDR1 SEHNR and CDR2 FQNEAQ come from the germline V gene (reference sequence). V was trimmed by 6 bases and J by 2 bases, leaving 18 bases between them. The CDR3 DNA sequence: TGTGCCAGCAGACTAGAACCCGGGCCGACCACAGATACGCAGTATTTT. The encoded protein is CASRLEPGPTTDTQYF.

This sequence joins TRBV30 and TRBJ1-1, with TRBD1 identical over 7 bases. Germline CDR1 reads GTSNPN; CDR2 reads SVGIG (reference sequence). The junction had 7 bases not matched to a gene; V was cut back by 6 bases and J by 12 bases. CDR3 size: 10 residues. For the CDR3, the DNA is TGTGCCTGCGGGACAGTCGTGTCTTTCTTT. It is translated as CACGTVVSFF. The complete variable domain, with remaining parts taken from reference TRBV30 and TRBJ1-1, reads SQTIHQWPATLVQPVGSPLSLECTVEGTSNPNLYWYRQAAGRGLQLLFYSVGIGQISSEVPQNLSASRPQDRQFILSSKKLLLSDSGFYLCACGTVVSFFGQGTRLTVV.

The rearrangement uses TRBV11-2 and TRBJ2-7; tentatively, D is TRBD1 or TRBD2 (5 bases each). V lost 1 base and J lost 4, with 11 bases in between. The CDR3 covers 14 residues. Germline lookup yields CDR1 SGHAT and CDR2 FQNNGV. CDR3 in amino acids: CASSLGSGRYEQYF. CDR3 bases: TGTGCCAGCAGCTTAGGCTCAGGGAGATACGAGCAGTACTTC.

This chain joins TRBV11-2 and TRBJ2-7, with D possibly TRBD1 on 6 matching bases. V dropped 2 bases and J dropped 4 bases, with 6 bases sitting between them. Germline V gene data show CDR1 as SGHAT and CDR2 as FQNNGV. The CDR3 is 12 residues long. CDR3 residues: CASSLRGYEQYF. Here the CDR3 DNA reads TGTGCCAGCAGCTTAAGGGGGTACGAGCAGTACTTC.

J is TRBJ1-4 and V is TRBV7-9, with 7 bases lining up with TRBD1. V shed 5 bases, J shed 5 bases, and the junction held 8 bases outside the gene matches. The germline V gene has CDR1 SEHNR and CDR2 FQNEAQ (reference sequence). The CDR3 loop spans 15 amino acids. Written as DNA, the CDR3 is TGTGCCAGCAGCCAGTTTTCGACAGGGAATGAAAAACTGTTTTTT. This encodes CASSQFSTGNEKLFF.

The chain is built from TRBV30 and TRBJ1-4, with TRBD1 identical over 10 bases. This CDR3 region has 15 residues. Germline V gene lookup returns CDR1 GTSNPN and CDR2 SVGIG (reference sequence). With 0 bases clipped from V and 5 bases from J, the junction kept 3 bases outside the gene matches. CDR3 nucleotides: TGTGCCTGGAGTGTACCGACAGGGGGCAATGAAAAACTGTTTTTT. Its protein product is CAWSVPTGGNEKLFF.

CDR3 sequence reads: CASSVAGTESETQYF. DNA of the CDR3: TGTGCCAGCAGCGTGGCCGGGACAGAGTCAGAGACCCAGTACTTC. V usage is TRBV7-3 and J usage is TRBJ2-5; TRBD1 matches at 7 bases. The CDR3 covers 15 residues. Germline loops: CDR1 SGHTA, CDR2 FQGTGA. V lost 5 bases to trimming and J lost 4 bases; unmatched junction nucleotides: 10.

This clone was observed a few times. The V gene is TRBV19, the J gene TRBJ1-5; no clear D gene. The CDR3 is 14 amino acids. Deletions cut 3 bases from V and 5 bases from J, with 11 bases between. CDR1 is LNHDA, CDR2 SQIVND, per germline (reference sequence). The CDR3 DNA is TGTGCCAGTAGTATTGGGAAAAGGGATCAGCCCCAGCATTTT. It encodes CASSIGKRDQPQHF. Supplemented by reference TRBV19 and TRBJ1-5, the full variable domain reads DGGITQSPKYLFRKEGQNVTLSCEQNLNHDAMYWYRQDPGQGLRLIYYSQIVNDFQKGDIAEGYSVSREKKESFPLTVTSAQKNPTAFYLCASSIGKRDQPQHFGDGTRLSIL.

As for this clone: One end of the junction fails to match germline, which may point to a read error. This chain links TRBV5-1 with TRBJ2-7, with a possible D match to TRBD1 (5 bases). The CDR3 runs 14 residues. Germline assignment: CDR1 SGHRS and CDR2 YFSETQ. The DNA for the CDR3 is TGCGCCAGCAGCTTCTCGGACACTTCCTACGGGCAGTACTTC. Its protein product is CASSFSDTSYGQYF.

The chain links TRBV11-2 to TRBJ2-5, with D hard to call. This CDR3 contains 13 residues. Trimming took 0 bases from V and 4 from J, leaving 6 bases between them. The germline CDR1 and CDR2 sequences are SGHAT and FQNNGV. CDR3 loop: CASSLDRSETQYF. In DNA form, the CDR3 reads TGTGCCAGCAGCTTAGATCGGTCAGAGACCCAGTACTTC.